This entry is about one T cell receptor (beta chain). This clonotype was counted many times. Its binding antigen is unknown. Base qualities are not at hand, and no much larger clone is one base apart. TCRdb records Illumina NovaSeq 6000 as the sequencer. Using 5'RACE with constant-segment primers, TCRalpha and TCRbeta cDNA libraries were constructed, with sample barcodes and unique molecular identifiers added in the process. RNA was extracted from every sample with Trizol reagent. Amplification of the libraries took two PCR steps, and the second step added a second sample barcode plus Illumina TruSeq adapters. Libraries were sequenced on an Illumina NovaSeq with 2 x 150 bp paired-end reads. Under the source paper's analysis protocol: Demultiplexing of reads and collapsing into UMI-guided consensus sequences were performed with migec v1.2.7. Using mixcr v2.1.11, UMI consensuses were aligned to TRA and TRB V and J templates and then assembled into clonotypes. Clonotypes were classified as expanded or contracted when called significant by both edgeR and NoisET, with noise models trained on biological replicates. For edgeR calls, a false discovery rate-adjusted p below 0.01 and a log2 fold-change threshold of 1 were applied. As an exploratory analysis of dynamics, max-normalized trajectories of the 1000 most abundant clonotypes were examined with PCA combined with hierarchical clustering. The CD4 or CD8 phenotype of responding clones was assigned using the separately sequenced CD4+ and CD8+ repertoires. TCRdb ran its own pipeline on the public reads, namely fastp trimming at Q25 and MiXCR clone calling, and kept in-frame beta chains. Entries are consolidated by CDR3 protein sequence, retaining the most common genes and DNA. Here the V and J calls rest on TCRdb's processing, not on the authors' analysis. A total of roughly 160,000 distinct CDR3 sequences appear in this sample, approximately 12% of them only once. The ten largest clones represent 3% to 4% of the sample.

PBMCs were isolated by Ficoll-Paque density gradient centrifugation. These data are taken from a study of T-cell memory formation after mild COVID-19 (dated by TCRdb to about 2021). In the study overall: Most TCR sequence clusters were specific to one of the two donors. Longitudinal TCRalpha and TCRbeta repertoire sequencing tracked T-cell clones expanding and contracting after mild COVID-19 in two donors. The cohort was made up of two young adult volunteers, one female and one male, who were previously healthy. General findings and caveats noted by the study authors: Only a couple of mild cases were covered by the study, and larger cohorts that include severe cases with pre-infection samples were considered necessary. Contracting CD4+ clones appeared mostly in the CM and EM memory subsets, whereas CD8+ clones were enriched in EMRA. Some responding clones were detected in pre-infection memory, which suggested that pre-existing cross-reactive memory T cells had joined the SARS-CoV-2 response. Clones contracting from day 15 to 85 had balanced CD4/CD8 phenotypes, while a second wave expanding from day 15 to 37 was biased towards CD4+. SARS-CoV-2 specificity was not confirmed for the second-wave clones peaking on day 37.

The clonotype was recovered from a young man who had mild COVID-19 (a few samples of this study predate the infection). The sample titles of this study are shuffled in the database, so cell type and time point are left out; the donor was told from shared clones. Specimen: PBMCs or a T cell subset sorted from them (not recorded which).

The nucleotides are TGCGCCAGCAGCTCGAATGGGGAGACCCAGTACTTC. Its amino acids are CASSSNGETQYF. The rearrangement combines TRBV5-1 with TRBJ2-5; no D segment can be confidently identified. Trimming takes 3 bases from V and 5 bases from J, and the germline ends sit 8 bases apart. CDR1 and CDR2, looked up from the germline V gene, are SGHRS and YFSETQ. The CDR3 measures 12 amino acids from cysteine to phenylalanine. This entry keeps only the CDR3 DNA: 36 bases, framed from base 1.